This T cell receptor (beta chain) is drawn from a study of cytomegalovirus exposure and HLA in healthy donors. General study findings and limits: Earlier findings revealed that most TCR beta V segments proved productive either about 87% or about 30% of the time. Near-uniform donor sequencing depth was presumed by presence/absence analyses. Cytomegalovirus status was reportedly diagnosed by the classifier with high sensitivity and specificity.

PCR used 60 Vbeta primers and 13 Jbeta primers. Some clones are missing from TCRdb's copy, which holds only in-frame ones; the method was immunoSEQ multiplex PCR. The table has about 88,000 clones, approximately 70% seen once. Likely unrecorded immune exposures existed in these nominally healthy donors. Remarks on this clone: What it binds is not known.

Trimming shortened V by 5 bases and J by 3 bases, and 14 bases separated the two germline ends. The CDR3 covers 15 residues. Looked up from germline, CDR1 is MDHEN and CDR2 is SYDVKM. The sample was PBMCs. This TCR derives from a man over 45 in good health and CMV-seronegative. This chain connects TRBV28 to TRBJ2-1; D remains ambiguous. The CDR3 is CASSPARAGYNEQFF. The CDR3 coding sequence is TGTGCCAGCAGTCCCGCCCGCGCCGGCTACAATGAGCAGTTCTTC.